This entry lists 22 T cell receptor beta chains sequenced from one sample in a study of T cell responses to AZD1222 COVID-19 vaccine. Clones were sequenced by immunoSEQ multiplex PCR, and TCRdb holds only the in-frame ones, with some missing. The sample holds roughly 100,000 clones, 80% to 85% seen once. Sequenced here: peripheral blood, sampled on day 0 of AZD1222 vaccination. The receptor source for this set is an adult in good health.

The chain carries TRBV18 and TRBJ2-7; TRBD1 agrees at 8 bases. CDR3 length: 15 amino acids. CDR1 is KGHSH and CDR2 is LQKENI in the germline V gene. Trimming at V came to 3 bases and at J to 3 bases, leaving 7 bases not matched to a gene. CDR3 residues: CASSPSGQAYYEQYF. DNA for the CDR3: TGTGCCAGCTCACCTTCGGGACAGGCATACTACGAGCAGTACTTC.

This rearrangement joins TRBV5-1 to TRBJ2-1, with TRBD1 as a possible D gene (6 bases). Germline V gene data show CDR1 as SGHRS and CDR2 as YFSETQ. The CDR3 consists of 16 residues. Trimming removed 4 bases from V and 0 bases from J, with 14 bases in between. DNA of the CDR3: TGCGCCAGCAGCGAGAATGGACAGAGCTCCTACAATGAGCAGTTCTTC. The encoded protein is CASSENGQSSYNEQFF.

The rearrangement uses TRBV27 and TRBJ1-1; 7 nucleotides line up with TRBD1. The J segment lost 8 bases and the V segment lost 5 bases, leaving 5 bases of the junction unmatched. The CDR3 totals 12 residues. CDR1 and CDR2 (germline): MNHEY, SMNVEV (reference sequence). DNA for the CDR3: TGTGCCAGCAGTCCCCCGGGACAGGAAGCTTTCTTT. This translates into CASSPPGQEAFF.

This clone was observed a few times. Other DNA sequences within the sample encode an identical CDR3. The V and J genes are TRBV12-3 or TRBV12-4 and TRBJ2-5; D not certain. CDR3 length: 13 residues. Trimming cost V 5 bases and J 1 base, with 8 bases left between them. CDR3 coding DNA: TGTGCCAGCAGTCTCTCCCCCCAAGAGACCCAGTACTTC. Its translation: CASSLSPQETQYF.

The chain carries TRBV19 and TRBJ2-1, with 8 bases aligning to TRBD2. Trimming at V came to 6 bases and at J to 10 bases, leaving 5 bases not matched to a gene. CDR3 length equals 12 residues. From germline, CDR1 is LNHDA and CDR2 SQIVND (reference sequence). In DNA form, the CDR3 reads TGTGCCAGTAGACCCTTAGCGGGGGAGCAGTTCTTC. It specifies CASRPLAGEQFF.

The chain joins TRBV13 to TRBJ1-2; 8 bases line up with TRBD1. The J segment lost 6 bases and the V segment lost 4 bases, leaving 7 bases of the junction unmatched. Germline assignment: CDR1 PRHDT and CDR2 FYEKMQ (reference sequence). This CDR3 region has 14 residues. The CDR3 is CASSSGRGQNGYTF. CDR3 DNA sequence: TGTGCCAGCAGCTCGGGCAGGGGGCAGAATGGCTACACCTTC.

This clone was counted a few times. The rearrangement joins TRBV11-3 to TRBJ1-3; D gene uncertain. CDR3 length equals 14 residues. Per the germline V gene, CDR1 is SGHNT and CDR2 is YENEEA. Trimming took off 0 bases at V and 3 bases at J, with 6 bases between the two ends. The CDR3 reads CASSLDALGNTIYF. In DNA form, the CDR3 reads TGTGCCAGCAGCTTAGACGCCCTTGGAAACACCATATATTTT.

The chain uses TRBV7-2 and TRBJ2-7; the D is unclear. The CDR3 has 13 residues. Trimming shortened V by 3 bases and J by 5 bases, and 11 bases separated the two germline ends. The germline CDR1 and CDR2 sequences are SGHTA and FQGNSA. The CDR3 DNA reads as TGTGCCAGCAGCTTCACGTGGAAGGACGAGCAGTACGTC. This sequence encodes CASSFTWKDEQYV.

The chain links TRBV7-9 to TRBJ2-2, with TRBD1 matching 7 bases. This CDR3 region has 13 residues. The trim removed 6 bases at V and 5 bases at J, leaving 3 bases unmatched. Germline V gene data show CDR1 as SEHNR and CDR2 as FQNEAQ (reference sequence). CDR3 in DNA: TGTGCCAGCAGTACACAGGGGACCGGGGAGCTGTTTTTT. Translation: CASSTQGTGELFF.

The chain employs TRBV19 and TRBJ2-2, with D possibly being TRBD2 (7 bases). The CDR3 extends over 15 amino acids. The V end lost 6 bases, the J end lost 3 bases, and 14 bases lay between the germline ends. From germline, CDR1 is LNHDA and CDR2 SQIVND (reference sequence). For the CDR3, the DNA is TGTGCCAGTAGGGTAGGAGGGGGGGACACCGGGGAGCTGTTTTTT. The encoded protein is CASRVGGGDTGELFF.

The chain carries TRBV9 and TRBJ2-5, with D tentatively TRBD1 or TRBD2 (6 bases each). The V and J ends lost 0 bases and 4 bases respectively, with 13 bases between them. This CDR3 comprises 15 residues. Germline-derived CDR1 and CDR2 are SGDLS and YYNGEE. The CDR3 protein is CASSVAAGEAETQYF. The CDR3 DNA reads TGTGCCAGCAGCGTAGCGGCAGGGGAGGCAGAGACCCAGTACTTC.

The chain has TRBV3-1 (or the pseudogene TRBV3-2) and TRBJ2-2; 8 bases line up with TRBD1. With V trimmed by 7 bases and J by 7 bases, 8 bases remained unmatched. CDR3 length: 14 residues. CDR1 is LGHDT and CDR2 is YNNKEL in the germline V gene (reference sequence). The CDR3 sequence: CASTGQGGGGELFF. The CDR3, as DNA: TGTGCCAGCACCGGACAGGGAGGTGGCGGGGAGCTGTTTTTT.

The rearrangement links TRBV28 to TRBJ1-2; TRBD1 might be the D (5 bases). Germline V lookup: CDR1 MDHEN, CDR2 SYDVKM. This CDR3 contains 12 residues. The V and J ends lost 6 bases and 4 bases respectively, with 9 bases between them. In DNA, the CDR3 is TGTGCCAGCAGGGCAGGGAGCTATGGCTACACCTTC. Residues: CASRAGSYGYTF.

J is TRBJ2-3 and V is TRBV4-3; no firm D call. The CDR3 has 13 amino acids. Germline V gene data show CDR1 as LGHNA and CDR2 as YSLEER. V was pared by 4 bases and J by 6 bases, with 11 bases between. The CDR3 reads CASSPSIGDTQYF. The CDR3 DNA follows: TGCGCCAGCAGCCCAAGTATCGGGGATACGCAGTATTTT.

The chain joins TRBV9 to TRBJ1-3, with D uncertain. The CDR3 covers 17 residues. Germline-derived CDR1 and CDR2 are SGDLS and YYNGEE. V gave up 3 bases and J gave up 4 bases, with 20 bases separating them. This CDR3 reads CASSDLKMGLVGNTIYF. The CDR3 DNA reads as TGTGCCAGCAGCGACCTGAAGATGGGTTTGGTAGGAAACACCATATATTTT.

The gene calls are TRBV30 and TRBJ1-5, with a tentative D call TRBD1 (5 bases). With 1 base removed from V and 6 bases from J, the gap between germline ends came to 10 bases. There are 13 residues in the CDR3. From germline, CDR1 is GTSNPN and CDR2 SVGIG (reference sequence). CDR3 residues: CAWSGGGGQPQHF. The CDR3 bases are TGTGCCTGGAGTGGGGGTGGGGGTCAGCCCCAGCATTTT.

The chain couples TRBV6-5 to TRBJ1-3, with D tentatively TRBD1 (5 bases). This CDR3 has 16 amino acids. V lost 0 bases and J 2 bases, leaving 11 bases between the germline ends. Germline CDR1 and CDR2: MNHEY and SVGAGI. The DNA of the CDR3 is TGTGCCAGCAGTTACTCGATCCAGGGTACTGGAAACACCATATATTTT. It specifies CASSYSIQGTGNTIYF.

This sequence joins TRBV18 and TRBJ2-2; 9 bases match TRBD2. This CDR3 has 16 amino acids. Germline-derived CDR1 and CDR2 are KGHSH and LQKENI. The trim removed 3 bases at V and 2 bases at J, leaving 4 bases unmatched. Here the CDR3 DNA reads TGTGCCAGCTCACCCCGCGGGGGGGGTAACACCGGGGAGCTGTTTTTT. It codes for CASSPRGGGNTGELFF.

The chain combines TRBV5-5 with TRBJ2-7; D may be TRBD1 (6 bases). The CDR3 sequence is 13 residues long. The V end was cut by 4 bases, the J end by 5 bases, with 13 bases between. Germline V gene data show CDR1 as SGHKS and CDR2 as YYEKEE (reference sequence). CDR3 amino acids: CASSPWGQHEQYF. The CDR3 region has the DNA TGTGCCAGCAGCCCATGGGGGCAGCACGAGCAGTACTTC.

The rearrangement links TRBV19 to TRBJ2-2, with a possible D match to TRBD2 (6 bases). CDR3 length: 18 residues. V was cut by 4 bases and J by 5 bases, with 23 bases left in between. Per germline, CDR1 LNHDA and CDR2 SQIVND (reference sequence). The CDR3 region has the DNA TGTGCCAGTAGTACTCAGGGTGGAACGGGAGTAAATACCGGGGAGCTGTTTTTT. Protein product: CASSTQGGTGVNTGELFF. Using reference TRBV19 and TRBJ2-2 for the parts outside the CDR3, the full variable domain is DGGITQSPKYLFRKEGQNVTLSCEQNLNHDAMYWYRQDPGQGLRLIYYSQIVNDFQKGDIAEGYSVSREKKESFPLTVTSAQKNPTAFYLCASSTQGGTGVNTGELFFGEGSRLTVL.

The chain is built from TRBV4-1 and TRBJ1-1; D remains unclear. The CDR3 consists of 17 residues. Trimming pared 1 base from V and 4 bases from J, leaving 19 bases between. Germline V gene lookup returns CDR1 MGHRA and CDR2 YSYEKL. This chain's CDR3 is CASSQVAPGEFVTEAFF. As DNA, the CDR3 is TGCGCCAGCAGCCAAGTAGCCCCTGGGGAGTTTGTCACTGAAGCTTTCTTT.

Only a few counts were recorded for this clone. The chain joins TRBV7-2 to TRBJ1-3, with TRBD1 matching 11 bases. V was clipped by 3 bases and J by 5 bases; unmatched bases: 6. Germline V lookup: CDR1 SGHTA, CDR2 FQGNSA. The CDR3 extends over 16 amino acids. The DNA of the CDR3 is TGTGCCAGCAGCTTGGTCGGGACAGGGGGGAGAAACACCATATATTTT. It encodes CASSLVGTGGRNTIYF.